This TCR beta chain was found in a study of blood T cell repertoires in COVID-19. Background on the study: Sites across the United States, Italy and Spain contributed samples from acute and convalescent COVID-19. PBMCs, B-cell-depleted T cells, or T cells were the source of the cDNA or gDNA that made up the material.

Under the authors' procedure: Counts of nucleated cells, estimated from reference gene primer amplification, were obtained. The protocol was immunoSEQ multiplex PCR, while the TCRdb copy is restricted to in-frame clones and leaves out a portion. That table furnishes V, J and clone size, whereas the DNA furnished D and trimming. The sample lists 230,000 or so clones; around 80% were seen once. Looked up from germline, CDR1 is GTSNPN and CDR2 is SVGIG (reference sequence). This CDR3 has 16 amino acids. V gave up 1 base and J gave up 0 bases, with 13 bases separating them. The chain carries TRBV30 and TRBJ2-1; tentative D call: TRBD2 (5 bases). The material sequenced was peripheral blood. This receptor was identified in a man aged 25 to 40 with active or convalescent COVID-19. CDR3 region: CAWSGHRGSSYNEQFF. The DNA for the CDR3 is TGTGCCTGGAGTGGTCACCGGGGAAGCTCCTACAATGAGCAGTTCTTC.